The 25 T cell receptor beta chains listed next were all sequenced from one sample in a study of T cell changes during pregnancy in multiple sclerosis. TCRdb's copy holds only in-frame clones and misses some; the assay was immunoSEQ multiplex PCR. The sample has 70,000 to 80,000 clones, approximately 91% seen once. The material sequenced was peripheral blood, taken before pregnancy. The receptors originated from a female donor with multiple sclerosis, enrolled in a pregnancy study.

The chain couples TRBV6-6 to TRBJ1-1; D uncertain. This CDR3 has 12 amino acids. The germline V and J ends were trimmed by 2 bases and 4 bases, with 5 bases remaining between them. Germline values: CDR1 MNHNY, CDR2 SVGAGI (reference sequence). CDR3 loop: CASSYEGTEAFF. The CDR3 DNA follows: TGTGCCAGCAGTTACGAGGGCACTGAAGCTTTCTTT.

The chain is built from TRBV10-3 and TRBJ1-5; weak D call: TRBD1 (6 bases). The CDR3 is 15 amino acids. Trimming took 6 bases from V and 12 from J, leaving 24 bases between them. Germline V gives CDR1 ENHRY, CDR2 SYGVKD. CDR3 sequence: CAIRPDGGASSLQHF. Written as DNA, the CDR3 is TGTGCCATCAGGCCCGATGGGGGGGCCAGTTCTCTCCAGCATTTT.

The chain uses TRBV13 and TRBJ2-7; TRBD2 agrees at 10 bases. The V gene's germline CDR1 is PRHDT and CDR2 FYEKMQ (reference sequence). Trimming at V came to 5 bases and at J to 0 bases, leaving 10 bases not matched to a gene. The CDR3 totals 17 residues. CDR3 nucleotide sequence: TGTGCCAGCAGCCTCCAAGGACTAGCGGACTACTCCTACGAGCAGTACTTC. Its translation is CASSLQGLADYSYEQYF.

The genes are TRBV19 and TRBJ2-5, with D tentatively TRBD2 (6 bases). The CDR3 contains 15 residues. Per germline, CDR1 LNHDA and CDR2 SQIVND (reference sequence). The germline V and J ends were trimmed by 3 bases and 5 bases, with 16 bases remaining between them. The CDR3 DNA is TGTGCCAGTAGTATCGGGAGTACAAGTCGGGAGACCCAGTACTTC. This translates into CASSIGSTSRETQYF.

This rearrangement joins TRBV5-4 to TRBJ2-1, with 9 bases lining up with TRBD1. Losses at the gene ends were 6 bases for V and 7 bases for J; bases not matched to a gene: 5. The CDR3 extends over 13 amino acids. Germline V gene lookup returns CDR1 SGHNT and CDR2 YYREEE (reference sequence). CDR3: CASTGTGLNEQFF. CDR3 sequence (DNA): TGTGCCAGCACCGGGACAGGGCTTAATGAGCAGTTCTTC.

CDR3 sequence: CASSLLARNEQFF. In DNA form, the CDR3 reads TGTGCCAGCAGTTTGTTGGCGCGGAATGAGCAGTTCTTC. The rearrangement uses TRBV6-5 and TRBJ2-1; D call uncertain. V was clipped by 4 bases and J by 7 bases, with 11 bases between them. Germline V CDR1 and CDR2: MNHEY, SVGAGI. The CDR3 sequence is 13 residues long.

This clone has just one count. The chain couples TRBV19 to TRBJ1-5, with a possible D match to TRBD1 (6 bases). Germline V lookup: CDR1 LNHDA, CDR2 SQIVND (reference sequence). Trimming left V 7 bases short and J 5 bases short, with 15 bases between. The length of the CDR3 is 14 residues. The DNA of the CDR3 is TGTGCCAGTACTCAAAACAGGGTTTATCAGCCCCAGCATTTT. This sequence encodes CASTQNRVYQPQHF.

The rearrangement links TRBV29-1 to TRBJ2-3; TRBD2 matches 10 bases. Germline loops: CDR1 SQVTM, CDR2 ANQGSEA. With 4 bases clipped from V and 2 bases from J, the junction kept 3 bases outside the gene matches. This CDR3 region has 14 residues. The CDR3, as DNA: TGCAGCGTTGTACTAGCGGGATTCACAGATACGCAGTATTTT. Translating gives CSVVLAGFTDTQYF.

The chain has TRBV7-3 and TRBJ1-3; 8 bases match TRBD1. Germline trimming cut 5 bases from V and 4 bases from J; bases unmatched to any gene: 7. The CDR3 sequence is 15 residues long. Germline lookup yields CDR1 SGHTA and CDR2 FQGTGA. CDR3 DNA: TGTGCCAGCAGCGAATCAGGGGGCTTCGGAAACACCATATATTTT. The encoded protein is CASSESGGFGNTIYF.

The chain recombines TRBV7-2 with TRBJ2-7; no reliable D call. From germline, CDR1 is SGHTA and CDR2 FQGNSA. The CDR3 is 15 amino acids. V gave up 1 base and J gave up 1 base, with 11 bases separating them. The CDR3 is CASSLEEPRSYEQYF. The CDR3 DNA is TGTGCCAGCAGCTTAGAGGAGCCAAGATCCTACGAGCAGTACTTC.

The rearrangement links TRBV5-6 to TRBJ1-2; D is uncertain. The CDR3 covers 16 residues. Germline-derived CDR1 and CDR2 are SGHDT and YYEEEE. V was cut by 0 bases and J by 4 bases, with 16 bases left in between. The CDR3 region is CASSLAVGKSGYGYTF. The CDR3 DNA follows: TGTGCCAGCAGCTTGGCCGTCGGGAAGTCTGGCTATGGCTACACCTTC.

V is TRBV11-2 and J is TRBJ2-7; 8 positions agree with TRBD1. This CDR3 contains 17 residues. Germline CDR1 and CDR2: SGHAT and FQNNGV. With V trimmed by 0 bases and J by 6 bases, 13 bases remained unmatched. The CDR3 reads CASSLEPRGRGLGEQYF. The CDR3, as DNA: TGTGCCAGCAGCTTAGAACCCAGGGGGCGAGGGCTCGGCGAGCAGTACTTC.

CDR3 residues: CASTLDRDGTEAFF. CDR3 DNA sequence: TGTGCCAGCACCTTGGACAGGGACGGGACTGAAGCTTTCTTT. The chain recombines TRBV6-1 with TRBJ1-1, with 8 bases identical to TRBD1. The length of the CDR3 is 14 residues. Trimming at V came to 7 bases and at J to 5 bases, leaving 9 bases not matched to a gene. The germline V gene encodes CDR1 MNHNS and CDR2 SASEGT.

In regard to this clone: At the DNA level, this CDR3 is encoded by other sequences in the same sample as well. This chain links TRBV6-5 with TRBJ1-1, with D possibly being TRBD1 (6 bases). The CDR3 contains 13 residues. Trimming pared 5 bases from V and 3 bases from J, leaving 10 bases between. Germline V lookup: CDR1 MNHEY, CDR2 SVGAGI. As DNA, the CDR3 is TGTGCCAGCAGTCCTCGGACAGACACTGAAGCTTTCTTT. It encodes CASSPRTDTEAFF.

J is TRBJ1-1 and V is TRBV6-5, with D unresolved. This CDR3 contains 15 residues. Germline V lookup: CDR1 MNHEY, CDR2 SVGAGI. Trimming pared 1 base from V and 8 bases from J, leaving 17 bases between. CDR3 coding DNA: TGTGCCAGCAGTTACTGGGGAGTGGGAAAACCAGAAGCTTTCTTT. It specifies CASSYWGVGKPEAFF.

This chain links TRBV4-3 with TRBJ1-4; the match to TRBD1 covers 7 bases. This CDR3 spans 17 amino acids. The germline CDR1 and CDR2 sequences are LGHNA and YSLEER. The V and J ends lost 1 base and 13 bases, in that order; junction bases with no gene match: 18. The CDR3 DNA reads TGCGCCAGCAGCCAAGCAAGTAAGGACAGGAGAGCCGACGTACTGTTTTTT. Amino acid sequence: CASSQASKDRRADVLFF.

The gene calls are TRBV7-6 and TRBJ2-5, with 7 bases that match TRBD1. V was clipped by 5 bases and J by 5 bases; unmatched bases: 5. CDR1 is SGHVS, CDR2 FNYEAQ, per germline. This CDR3 is 13 amino acids long. In nucleotides, the CDR3 is TGTGCCAGCAGCGAGGACAGGAGGGAGACCCAGTACTTC. Translated: CASSEDRRETQYF.

This clone has a handful of counts. The chain employs TRBV7-6 and TRBJ2-1; weak D call: TRBD2 (6 bases). Between the trimmed V and J ends, which lost 4 bases and 8 bases, there was a span of 12 bases. Germline V gives CDR1 SGHVS, CDR2 FNYEAQ. The CDR3 extends over 13 amino acids. DNA for the CDR3: TGTGCCAGCAGCTGGGACTGGAAAGATGAGCAGTTCTTC. The encoded protein is CASSWDWKDEQFF.

The chain employs TRBV25-1 and TRBJ2-3, with D possibly TRBD2 on 6 matching bases. There are 15 residues in the CDR3. CDR1 and CDR2 (germline): MGHDK, SYGVNS. Between the trimmed V and J ends, which lost 4 bases and 7 bases, there was a span of 18 bases. The CDR3 nucleotides are TGTGCCAGCAGTGGAGCGGGTGCCCGTACTAATACGCAGTATTTT. Protein product: CASSGAGARTNTQYF.

The J gene is TRBJ2-1, the V gene TRBV10-3, with 7 bases lining up with TRBD2. Germline assignment: CDR1 ENHRY and CDR2 SYGVKD. Trimming took 7 bases from V and 4 from J; bases not matched to a gene: 7. The CDR3 totals 14 residues. In DNA, the CDR3 is TGTGCCATCAAAGGGCTAGCGGATTACAATGAGCAGTTCTTC. Translating gives CAIKGLADYNEQFF.

This rearrangement joins TRBV7-3 to TRBJ1-1; D ambiguous. CDR1 is SGHTA, CDR2 FQGTGA, per germline. The CDR3 consists of 14 residues. Trimming stripped 6 bases from V and 0 bases from J, with 11 bases between. In nucleotides, the CDR3 is TGTGCCAGCAGAAGCACGGGGATGAACACTGAAGCTTTCTTT. Its protein product is CASRSTGMNTEAFF.

Here the CDR3 DNA reads TGTGCCAGCAGTGAACCGGGAACCTTCTCCTACGAGCAGTACTTC. Its protein product is CASSEPGTFSYEQYF. The chain links TRBV25-1 to TRBJ2-7; D may be TRBD2 (5 bases). CDR3 length: 15 amino acids. Germline CDR1 and CDR2: MGHDK and SYGVNS. V was trimmed by 2 bases and J by 0 bases, leaving 11 bases between them.

The J gene is TRBJ1-2, the V gene TRBV19; 8 bases fit TRBD1. The germline V gene has CDR1 LNHDA and CDR2 SQIVND (reference sequence). The CDR3 runs to 15 residues. J was trimmed by 4 bases and V by 2 bases; bases with no gene match: 6. DNA of the CDR3: TGTGCCAGTAGTATAAGTAGGACAGGGATCTATGGCTACACCTTC. Translating it yields CASSISRTGIYGYTF.

As DNA, the CDR3 is TGTGCCAGTAGTATAGCAGACAGGGAAGATACGCAGTATTTT. This gives the protein CASSIADREDTQYF. The chain recombines TRBV19 with TRBJ2-3; 7 bases match TRBD1. Trimming cost V 1 base and J 5 bases; bases outside gene matches: 3. Per the germline V gene, CDR1 is LNHDA and CDR2 is SQIVND (reference sequence). This CDR3 region has 14 residues.

J is TRBJ1-5 and V is TRBV7-8, with D tentatively TRBD1 (5 bases). This CDR3 region has 13 residues. Trimming cost V 7 bases and J 7 bases, with 14 bases left between them. The germline gives CDR1 SGHVS, CDR2 FQNEAQ. CDR3 in amino acids: CASTSERGQPQHF. The CDR3 DNA follows: TGTGCCAGCACCAGTGAAAGGGGCCAGCCCCAGCATTTT.